The 5 T cell receptor beta chains below were found in one sample sequenced in a study of shared clonotypes between healthy human individuals. Here immunoSEQ multiplex PCR was the method, and the copy in TCRdb shows in-frame clones only, minus some. Here the sample spans about 2 million clones, about 95% being singletons. The naive CD8 fraction comprised CD45RO-negative cells positively selected for CCR7 and excluded terminally differentiated effector memory CD45RA+ cells. The source material was naive CD8+ T cells sorted from blood. The receptors originated from a man younger than 35 in good health.

The chain combines TRBV5-6 with TRBJ2-5; perhaps D is TRBD1 or TRBD2 (5 bases each). The CDR3 consists of 12 residues. Germline lookup yields CDR1 SGHDT and CDR2 YYEEEE. Trimming took off 2 bases at V and 5 bases at J, with 7 bases between the two ends. This chain's CDR3 is CASSFEGETQYF. CDR3 coding DNA: TGTGCCAGCAGCTTTGAGGGGGAGACCCAGTACTTC. Full variable domain (outside the CDR3, taken from reference TRBV5-6 and TRBJ2-5): DAGVTQSPTHLIKTRGQQVTLRCSPKSGHDTVSWYQQALGQGPQFIFQYYEEEERQRGNFPDRFSGHQFPNYSSELNVNALLLGDSALYLCASSFEGETQYFGPGTRLLVL.

The chain has TRBV9 and TRBJ2-3; D unclear. Trimming left V 0 bases short and J 4 bases short, with 9 bases between. Germline V gene data show CDR1 as SGDLS and CDR2 as YYNGEE. CDR3 size: 14 residues. The CDR3 reads CASSVAVFSDTQYF. The CDR3, as DNA: TGTGCCAGCAGCGTAGCAGTCTTTTCAGATACGCAGTATTTT.

V is TRBV29-1 and J is TRBJ1-1; D call uncertain. The CDR3 is made up of 15 amino acids. Germline CDR1 is SQVTM and CDR2 is ANQGSEA. Trimming removed 3 bases at V and 4 bases at J, with 18 bases between. DNA for the CDR3: TGCAGCGTTGAGGGCGAGAAGGGATCAGGCACTGAAGCTTTCTTT. This codes for CSVEGEKGSGTEAFF.

This chain links TRBV27 with TRBJ1-6; 7 bases are shared with TRBD1. CDR1 MNHEY and CDR2 SMNVEV come from the germline V gene (reference sequence). This CDR3 comprises 15 residues. J was trimmed by 8 bases and V by 5 bases; bases with no gene match: 9. The CDR3, as DNA: TGTGCCAGCAGTCTCCAGGGGGGGAGTTATTCACCCCTCCACTTT. Amino acid sequence: CASSLQGGSYSPLHF.

V gene TRBV29-1 combines with J gene TRBJ2-1, with a weak D call TRBD1 (5 bases). V gave up 6 bases and J gave up 0 bases, with 12 bases separating them. Germline values: CDR1 SQVTM, CDR2 ANQGSEA. The CDR3 runs to 14 residues. As DNA, the CDR3 is TGCAGCGTCCCCGGACAAATCTCCTACAATGAGCAGTTCTTC. Translation: CSVPGQISYNEQFF.